Sequencing of this T cell receptor (beta chain) was carried out in a study of shared clonotypes between healthy human individuals. General study results and limits: Among a few donors, about 5% of naive CD4 clonotypes were found in common.

Comment on this clone: Its antigen is unidentified.

Naive CD8 cells were CD45RO-negative, positively selected for CCR7, excluding terminally differentiated effector memory CD45RA+ cells. CDR1 and CDR2 (germline): LGHNT, FRNRAP. J lost 2 bases, V lost 4 bases, and 8 bases had no gene match. The CDR3 sequence is 17 residues long. Deep-level running was used for the assay. 200 to 250 ng DNA, approximately 31,000 T cell genomes, went into each sorted-subset replicate PCR. Profiled with immunoSEQ multiplex PCR; TCRdb holds only in-frame clones, not every one. The data contain about 2 million clones, around 96% of them singletons. V gene TRBV12-5 combines with J gene TRBJ2-5, with 12 bases identical to TRBD2. The sequence came from a young man in good health. Sequenced material: naive CD8+ T cells sorted from blood. CDR3 residues: CASGSTSTSGGQETQYF. In DNA, the CDR3 is TGTGCTAGTGGTTCAACCTCGACTAGCGGGGGACAAGAGACCCAGTACTTC.